The T cell receptor (beta chain) under discussion was sequenced for a study of CD8+ T cells in alopecia areata. Study results and limitations: Especially in alopecia totalis/universalis, lesional scalp showed greater clonality than normal scalp did. Unlike in mice, where it was clearer, TCR sharing across patients was less clear, possibly HLA-related.

This clone was detected a few times. The target antigen is unknown. Germline V lookup: CDR1 SGHRS, CDR2 YFSETQ. The CDR3 is 14 residues long. The ends were cut back, 2 bases at V and 0 bases at J, with 6 bases in the middle. Treatment of the sample: oral pan-JAK inhibitor, 5-10 mg twice daily. Peripheral blood and lesional scalp punch biopsies came from alopecia areata patients. RNA was isolated and reverse transcribed to cDNA, the sequencing template. Here immunoSEQ multiplex PCR was the method, and the copy in TCRdb shows in-frame clones only, minus some. This sample has hundreds of thousands of clones; 45% to 70% occur once, and the top ten carry roughly 0.88%.

This chain connects TRBV5-1 to TRBJ1-3, with no clear D. This TCR came from a human donor with alopecia areata. This specimen consisted of CD4+ T cells sorted from blood, obtained between weeks 51 and 52, from a patient treated with tofacitinib. The CDR3 loop is CASSFDSSGNTIYF. The CDR3 DNA reads as TGCGCCAGCAGCTTTGATAGCTCTGGAAACACCATATATTTT.